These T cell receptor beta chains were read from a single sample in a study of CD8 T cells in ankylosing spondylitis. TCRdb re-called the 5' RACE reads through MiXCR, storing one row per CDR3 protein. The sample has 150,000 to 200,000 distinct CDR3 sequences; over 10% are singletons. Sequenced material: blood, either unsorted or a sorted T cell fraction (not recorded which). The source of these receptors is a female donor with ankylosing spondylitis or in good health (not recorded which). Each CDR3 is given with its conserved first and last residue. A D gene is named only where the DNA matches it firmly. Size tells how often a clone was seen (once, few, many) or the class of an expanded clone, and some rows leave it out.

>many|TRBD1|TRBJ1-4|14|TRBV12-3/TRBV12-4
TGTGCCAGCAGTCCGGGACAGAGTAATGAAAAACTGTTTTTT
CASSPGQSNEKLFF
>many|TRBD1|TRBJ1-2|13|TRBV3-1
TGTGCCAGCAGACAACAGGGGATAAATGGCTACACCTTC
CASRQQGINGYTF
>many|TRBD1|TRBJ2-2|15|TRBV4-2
TGTGCCAGCAGCCAGTTGGGCAGGGGGACCGGGGAGCTGTTTTTT
CASSQLGRGTGELFF
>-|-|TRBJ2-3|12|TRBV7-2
TGTGCCAGCAGCCCTGACGTGGGCACGCAGTATTTT
CASSPDVGTQYF
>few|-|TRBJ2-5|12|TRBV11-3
TGTGCCAGCAAAGGGAGCGAAGAGACCCAGTACTTC
CASKGSEETQYF
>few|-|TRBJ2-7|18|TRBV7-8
TGTGCCAGCAGCTTAGGGCCCCCTAGCTCACAGCAGACCTACGAGCAGTACTTC
CASSLGPPSSQQTYEQYF
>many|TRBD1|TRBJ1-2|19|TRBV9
TGTGCCAGCAGCGTAGTTATCGGGACAGAGTCCCATAATTCCTATGGCTACACCTTC
CASSVVIGTESHNSYGYTF
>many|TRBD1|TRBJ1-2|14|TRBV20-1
TGCAGTGCTAGGGGGAACACAGGGGAGGCGAGCTACACCTTC
CSARGNTGEASYTF
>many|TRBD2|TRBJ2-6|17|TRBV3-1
TGTGCCAGCAGCCAAGGACCCCGGGGGGCTGGGGCCAACGTCCTGACTTTC
CASSQGPRGAGANVLTF
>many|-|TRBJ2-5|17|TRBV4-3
TGCGCCAGCAGCCAAGAGCGGCCGGGGCAACTCCAAGAGACCCAGTACTTC
CASSQERPGQLQETQYF
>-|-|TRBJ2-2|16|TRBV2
TGTGCCAGCAGCCCAAACCGACAGGGAGGCGCCGGGGAGCTGTTTTTT
CASSPNRQGGAGELFF
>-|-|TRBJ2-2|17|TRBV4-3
TGCGCCAGCAGCCCCACCCTGTGGACAGCGAACACCGGGGAGCTGTTTTTT
CASSPTLWTANTGELFF
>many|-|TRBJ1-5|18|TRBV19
TGTGCCAGTAGTATTCGCGGAAGGGGTAATTGGAGCAATCAGCCCCAGCATTTT
CASSIRGRGNWSNQPQHF
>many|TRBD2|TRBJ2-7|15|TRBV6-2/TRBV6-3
TGTGCCAGCAGTTACTCCAGCGGGAATATCTACGAGCAGTACTTC
CASSYSSGNIYEQYF
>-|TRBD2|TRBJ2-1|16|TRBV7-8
TGTGCCAGCAGCCGAATAGCGGGAGGGGCCTACAATGAGCAGTTCTTC
CASSRIAGGAYNEQFF
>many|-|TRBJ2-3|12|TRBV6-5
TGTGCCAGCAGTTACGGCCTACATCAGCTGTATTTT
CASSYGLHQLYF
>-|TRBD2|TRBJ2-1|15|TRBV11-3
TGTGCCAGCAGCTTAGGGGGAGGGACGGGGGATGAGCAGTTCTTC
CASSLGGGTGDEQFF
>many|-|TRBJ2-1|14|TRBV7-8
TGTGCCAGCAGCCCGGCCCGAAAAACTAATGAGCAGTTCTTC
CASSPARKTNEQFF
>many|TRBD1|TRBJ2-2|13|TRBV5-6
TGTGCCAGCAGTTTGCAGGGGGCCGGGGAGCTGTTTTTT
CASSLQGAGELFF
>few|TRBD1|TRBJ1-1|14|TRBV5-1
TGCGCCAGCAGCCAAGGGGGCCCAAACACTGAAGCTTTCTTT
CASSQGGPNTEAFF
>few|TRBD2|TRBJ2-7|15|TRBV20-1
TGCAGTGCTAGAACCCCCAGCGGGACTCCCTACGAGCAGTACTTC
CSARTPSGTPYEQYF
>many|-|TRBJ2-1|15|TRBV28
TGTGCCAGCAGAGTTCGGAGGGGCCAACTCAATGAGCAGTTCTTC
CASRVRRGQLNEQFF
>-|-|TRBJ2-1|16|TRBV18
TGTGCCAGCTCACCAACCCCGGGGAGGTATGACTATGAGCAGTTCTTC
CASSPTPGRYDYEQFF
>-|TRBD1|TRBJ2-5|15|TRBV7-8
TGTGCCAGCAGCTGGGGACAGGGGACATCGAAGACCCAGTACTTC
CASSWGQGTSKTQYF
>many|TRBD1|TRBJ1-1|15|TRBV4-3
TGCGCCAGCAGCCAGTGGACAGGGGCCAACACTGAAGCTTTCTTT
CASSQWTGANTEAFF
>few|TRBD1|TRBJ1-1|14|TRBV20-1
TGCAGTGCTAGTGCCAGGGGGGGGGTGGCGGAAGCTTTCTTT
CSASARGGVAEAFF
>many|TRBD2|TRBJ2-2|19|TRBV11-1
TGTGCCAGCAGGCTTAGGTGGACTAGCGGGACCAGTGGCACCGGGGAGCTGTTTTTT
CASRLRWTSGTSGTGELFF
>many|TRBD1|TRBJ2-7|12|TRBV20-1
TGCAGTGTAGGGACAGGGGGCAACGAGCAGTACTTC
CSVGTGGNEQYF
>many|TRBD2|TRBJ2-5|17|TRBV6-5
TGTGCCAGCAGTTATACCGGGTTGGGGGGGTTGGAAGAGACCCAGTACTTC
CASSYTGLGGLEETQYF
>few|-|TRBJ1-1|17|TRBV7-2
TGTGCCAGCAGCTTAGGGGGCCCGGGAACCGTGAACACTGAAGCTTTCTTT
CASSLGGPGTVNTEAFF
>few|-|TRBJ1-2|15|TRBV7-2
TGTGCCAGCAGCTTATCAGTACAGGGAATCGGCGGCTACACCTTC
CASSLSVQGIGGYTF
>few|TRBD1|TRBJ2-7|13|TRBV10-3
TGTGCCATCACAGGGAACGACAGGGGCGAGCAGTACTTC
CAITGNDRGEQYF
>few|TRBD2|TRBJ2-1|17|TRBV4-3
TGCGCCAGCAGCCGAGAGACTAGCGGGAGGGCCTACAATGAGCAGTTCTTC
CASSRETSGRAYNEQFF
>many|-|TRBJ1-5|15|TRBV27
TGTGCCAGCAGTTTATCGGGGCCCTTAAATCAGCCCCAGCATTTT
CASSLSGPLNQPQHF
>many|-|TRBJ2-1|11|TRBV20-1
TGCAGTGCCAGAAGGGCTACTGAGCAGTTCTTC
CSARRATEQFF
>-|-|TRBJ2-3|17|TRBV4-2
TGTGCCAGCAGCCAAGAGGGGGGAGGACCCAGCACAGATACGCAGTATTTT
CASSQEGGGPSTDTQYF
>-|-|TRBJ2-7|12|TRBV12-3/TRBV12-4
TGTGCCAGCAGTTTTTCAGGGCACGAGCAGTACTTC
CASSFSGHEQYF
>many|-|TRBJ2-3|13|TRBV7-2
TGTGCCAGCAGCCCAAGGACGGTAAATACGCAGTATTTT
CASSPRTVNTQYF
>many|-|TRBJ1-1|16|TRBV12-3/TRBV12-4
TGTGCCAGCAGTTTAGGGATGGGGGCAGGGAACACTGAAGCTTTCTTT
CASSLGMGAGNTEAFF
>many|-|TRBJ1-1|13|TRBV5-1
TGCGCCAGCAGCTTGGAAGGGGGCACTGAAGCTTTCTTT
CASSLEGGTEAFF
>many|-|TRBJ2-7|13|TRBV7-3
TGTGCCAGCAGCTTGTCCCATTTGGGCGAGCAGTACTTC
CASSLSHLGEQYF
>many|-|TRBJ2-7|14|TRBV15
TGTGCCACCAGCAGAGCTAGGCCAGCCCACGAGCAGTACTTC
CATSRARPAHEQYF
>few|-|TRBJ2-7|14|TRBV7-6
TGTGCCAGCAGCTTAGCGGTCCGTTCCTACGAGCAGTACTTC
CASSLAVRSYEQYF
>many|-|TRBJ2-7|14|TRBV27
TGTGCCAGCAGTTTTCGGACATTGGCACACGAGCAGTACTTC
CASSFRTLAHEQYF
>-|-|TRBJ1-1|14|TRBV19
TGTGCCAGTAGTCTGATGACAGGGAACACTGAAGCTTTCTTT
CASSLMTGNTEAFF
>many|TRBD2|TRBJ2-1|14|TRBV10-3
TGTGCCATCAGTGTAGCGGGAGGGGTAAATGAGCAGTTCTTC
CAISVAGGVNEQFF
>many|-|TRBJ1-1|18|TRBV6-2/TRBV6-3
TGTGCCAGCAGGGGAGCAGGCCAGAGTGGTATACGGAACACTGAAGCTTTCTTT
CASRGAGQSGIRNTEAFF
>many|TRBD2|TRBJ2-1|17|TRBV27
TGTGCCAGCAGTTTATTCCCCGGGCTAGCGGTGAAGAATGAGCAGTTCTTC
CASSLFPGLAVKNEQFF
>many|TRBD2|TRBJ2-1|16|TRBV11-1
TGTGCCAGCAGCTCACCCCTAGCGGGAGGGACTAATGAGCAGTTCTTC
CASSSPLAGGTNEQFF
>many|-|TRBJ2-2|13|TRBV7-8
TGTGCCAGCAGCGCTTTAGGCCCCGGGGAGCTGTTTTTT
CASSALGPGELFF
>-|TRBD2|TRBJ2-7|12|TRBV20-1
TGCAGTGCTGGAGTGGGCGGGAGTGGGCAGTACTTC
CSAGVGGSGQYF
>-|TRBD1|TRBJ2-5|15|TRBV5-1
TGCGCCAGCAGCTTGGGGCCGGGACAGCAAGAGACCCAGTACTTC
CASSLGPGQQETQYF
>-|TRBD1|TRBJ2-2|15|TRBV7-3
TGTGCCAGCAGTTCGGGACAGCCTCCCGGGCGGGAGCTGTTTTTT
CASSSGQPPGRELFF
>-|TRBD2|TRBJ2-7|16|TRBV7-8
TGTGCCAGCAGCCCCGATTTAGCGGGGGCCTCCTGCGAGCAGTACTTC
CASSPDLAGASCEQYF
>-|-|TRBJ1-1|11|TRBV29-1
TGCAGGGTGCACGGGGGCACTGAAGCTTTCTTT
CRVHGGTEAFF
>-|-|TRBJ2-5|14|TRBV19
TGTGCCAGTAGTATTCGGGGCCCGAGGGAGACCCAGTACTTC
CASSIRGPRETQYF
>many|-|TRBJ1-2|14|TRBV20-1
TGCAGTGCTAGAGATGTCCAGGGTCACTATGGCTACACCTTC
CSARDVQGHYGYTF
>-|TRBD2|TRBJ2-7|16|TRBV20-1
TGCAGTGCTAGAGATGGTCACGGGAGGTTGACGGGCGAGCAGTACTTC
CSARDGHGRLTGEQYF
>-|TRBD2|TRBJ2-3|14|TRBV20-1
TGCAGTGCTAGAGTTGCTAGCGGAGCAGATACGCAGTATTTT
CSARVASGADTQYF
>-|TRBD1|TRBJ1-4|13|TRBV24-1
TGTGCCACCAGTGATTCACAGGGGGAAAAACTGTTTTTT
CATSDSQGEKLFF